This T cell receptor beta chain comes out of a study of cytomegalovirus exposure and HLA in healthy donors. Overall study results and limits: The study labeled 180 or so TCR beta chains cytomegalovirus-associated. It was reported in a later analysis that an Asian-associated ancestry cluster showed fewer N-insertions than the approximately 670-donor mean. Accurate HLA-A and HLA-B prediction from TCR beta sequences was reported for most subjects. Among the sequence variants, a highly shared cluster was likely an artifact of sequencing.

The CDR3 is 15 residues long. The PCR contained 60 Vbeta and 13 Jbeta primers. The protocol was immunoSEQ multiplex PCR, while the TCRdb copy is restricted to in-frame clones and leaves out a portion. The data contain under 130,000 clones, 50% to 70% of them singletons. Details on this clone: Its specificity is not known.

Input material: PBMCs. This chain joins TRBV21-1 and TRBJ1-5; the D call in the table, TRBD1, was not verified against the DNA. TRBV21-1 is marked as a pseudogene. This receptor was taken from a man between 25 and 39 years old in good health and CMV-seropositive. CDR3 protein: CASSPIDRRGQPQHF. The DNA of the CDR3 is TGTGCCAGCAGCCCCATCGACAGGAGAGGACAGCCCCAGCATTTT.